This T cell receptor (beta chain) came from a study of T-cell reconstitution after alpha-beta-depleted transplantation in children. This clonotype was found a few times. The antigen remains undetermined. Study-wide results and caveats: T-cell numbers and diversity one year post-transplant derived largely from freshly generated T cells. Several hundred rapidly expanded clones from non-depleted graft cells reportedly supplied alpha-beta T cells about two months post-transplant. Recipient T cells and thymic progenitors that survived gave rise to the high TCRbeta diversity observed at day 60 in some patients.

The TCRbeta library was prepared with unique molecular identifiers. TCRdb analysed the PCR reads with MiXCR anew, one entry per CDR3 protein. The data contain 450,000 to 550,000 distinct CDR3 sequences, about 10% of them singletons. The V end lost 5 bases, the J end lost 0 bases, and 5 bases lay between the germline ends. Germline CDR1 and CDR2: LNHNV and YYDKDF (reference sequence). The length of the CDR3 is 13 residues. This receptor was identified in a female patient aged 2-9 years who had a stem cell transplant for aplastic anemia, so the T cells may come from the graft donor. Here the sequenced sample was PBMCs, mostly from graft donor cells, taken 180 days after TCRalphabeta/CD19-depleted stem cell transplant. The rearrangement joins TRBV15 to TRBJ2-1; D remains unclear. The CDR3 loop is CATSVRSYNEQFF. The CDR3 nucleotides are TGTGCCACCAGCGTTCGCTCCTACAATGAGCAGTTCTTC. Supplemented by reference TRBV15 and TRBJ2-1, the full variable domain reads DAMVIQNPRYQVTQFGKPVTLSCSQTLNHNVMYWYQQKSSQAPKLLFHYYDKDFNNEADTPDNFQSRRPNTSFCFLDIRSPGLGDTAMYLCATSVRSYNEQFFGPGTRLTVL.